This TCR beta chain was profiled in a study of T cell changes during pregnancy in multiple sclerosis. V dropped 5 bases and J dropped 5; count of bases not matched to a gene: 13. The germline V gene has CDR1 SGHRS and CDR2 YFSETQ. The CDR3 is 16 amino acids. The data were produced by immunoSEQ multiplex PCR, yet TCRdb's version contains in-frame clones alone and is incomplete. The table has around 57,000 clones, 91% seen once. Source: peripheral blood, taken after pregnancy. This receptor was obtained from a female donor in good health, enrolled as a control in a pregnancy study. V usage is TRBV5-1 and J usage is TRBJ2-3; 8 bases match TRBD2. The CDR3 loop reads CASRLLPKRGRDTQYF. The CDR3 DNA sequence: TGCGCCAGCAGGTTGCTCCCTAAGCGGGGGAGAGATACGCAGTATTTT.